The 9 T cell receptor beta chains given below trace back to one sample, sequenced in a study of blood T cell repertoires in COVID-19. Sequencing used immunoSEQ multiplex PCR; TCRdb keeps in-frame clones, though not all of them. The sample gives 70,000 to 95,000 clones, approximately 92% of which show up once; more than 4.5% is in the top ten. Material: peripheral blood. These receptors came from a woman older than 75 with active COVID-19.

This clone was observed a single time. This chain connects TRBV19 to TRBJ2-2; tentatively, D is TRBD1 (5 bases). Germline CDR1 and CDR2: LNHDA and SQIVND (reference sequence). The CDR3 has 14 amino acids. Deletions cut 5 bases from V and 1 base from J, with 8 bases between. CDR3 nucleotide sequence: TGTGCCAGTAGTCTCCAGGGGAACACCGGGGAGCTGTTTTTT. It specifies CASSLQGNTGELFF.

The count of this clone is one. The chain has TRBV27 and TRBJ1-5; 9 nucleotides agree with TRBD1. Germline CDR1 reads MNHEY; CDR2 reads SMNVEV (reference sequence). CDR3 length equals 14 residues. V gave up 5 bases and J gave up 7 bases; unmatched junction bases: 6. CDR3 protein: CASSKRQGGQPQHF. CDR3 coding DNA: TGTGCCAGCAGTAAACGACAGGGGGGACAGCCCCAGCATTTT.

The rearrangement joins TRBV27 to TRBJ2-7, with 7 bases lining up with TRBD2. This CDR3 has 16 amino acids. Trimming at V came to 6 bases and at J to 2 bases, leaving 13 bases not matched to a gene. Per the germline V gene, CDR1 is MNHEY and CDR2 is SMNVEV (reference sequence). CDR3 amino acids: CASSPGTILDPYEQYF. CDR3 nucleotide sequence: TGTGCCAGCAGCCCCGGGACTATCCTAGATCCCTACGAGCAGTACTTC.

The chain recombines TRBV11-2 with TRBJ2-5, with 9 nucleotides matching TRBD1. Germline values: CDR1 SGHAT, CDR2 FQNNGV. The CDR3 is 15 residues long. V lost 5 bases and J lost 4; bases outside the gene matches: 8. The CDR3 bases are TGTGCCAGCAGCAAAGGGGTGGACAGGGGAGAGACCCAGTACTTC. Protein product: CASSKGVDRGETQYF.

This chain connects TRBV15 to TRBJ2-7; D remains ambiguous. Germline lookup yields CDR1 LNHNV and CDR2 YYDKDF (reference sequence). This CDR3 comprises 14 residues. V gave up 5 bases and J gave up 0 bases, with 11 bases separating them. This CDR3 reads CATSLSRSSYEQYF. For the CDR3, the DNA is TGTGCCACCAGCCTCTCTCGTAGCTCCTACGAGCAGTACTTC.

The rearrangement joins TRBV28 to TRBJ2-7; D may be TRBD2 (5 bases). V shed 5 bases and J shed 6 bases, with 17 bases lying between them. The CDR3 has 14 amino acids. Germline values: CDR1 MDHEN, CDR2 SYDVKM. The CDR3 reads CASSETSGMGEQYF. As DNA, the CDR3 is TGTGCCAGCAGTGAGACCTCGGGAATGGGCGAGCAGTACTTC.

This clone was observed once. The genes are TRBV28 and TRBJ2-1; a possible D gene is TRBD2 (6 bases). V gave up 5 bases and J gave up 10 bases, with 15 bases separating them. The CDR3 totals 13 residues. Germline V gene data show CDR1 as MDHEN and CDR2 as SYDVKM. The CDR3, as DNA: TGTGCCAGCAGTACCCCAACTAGCTGGGAGCAGTTCTTC. It codes for CASSTPTSWEQFF.

This clone was detected only once. The chain joins TRBV5-1 to TRBJ2-5, with TRBD2 matching over 10 bases. The germline CDR1 and CDR2 sequences are SGHRS and YFSETQ. CDR3 length: 14 amino acids. V shed 1 base and J 9 bases; nucleotides not matched to a gene: 6. The DNA of the CDR3 is TGCGCCAGCAGCTTGAATCTAGCGGGAGTACCCCAGTACTTC. Residues: CASSLNLAGVPQYF.

This sequence joins TRBV20-1 and TRBJ2-2; a weak D match, TRBD2 (6 bases). This CDR3 region has 14 residues. Germline CDR1 is DFQATT and CDR2 is SNEGSKA (reference sequence). Trimming removed 3 bases from V and 0 bases from J, with 8 bases in between. CDR3 loop: CSASGGANTGELFF. The CDR3 coding sequence is TGCAGTGCTAGTGGCGGGGCGAACACCGGGGAGCTGTTTTTT.